This entry lists 20 T cell receptor beta chains sequenced from one sample in a study of T cell clonotyping in hematopoietic cell transplantation. Profiling relied on immunoSEQ multiplex PCR, and the TCRdb table lists in-frame clones only, not all of them. The repertoire holds 11,000 to 15,000 clones, with 94% as singletons. This specimen was PBMCs, taken 30 days after allogeneic stem cell transplant. The receptors were gathered from a male patient in his sixties or seventies who had an allogeneic stem cell transplant from an unrelated donor, so the T cells may come from the graft donor. Some clones in this sample may be carry-over from other donors' samples.

The chain joins TRBV28 to TRBJ1-4, with D unresolved. Per the germline V gene, CDR1 is MDHEN and CDR2 is SYDVKM. The CDR3 extends over 16 amino acids. V was pared by 4 bases and J by 0 bases, with 12 bases between. The CDR3 loop reads CASSSPRTATNEKLFF. The CDR3 nucleotides are TGTGCCAGCAGTTCCCCCCGGACGGCAACTAATGAAAAACTGTTTTTT.

V is TRBV5-6 and J is TRBJ1-5, with D unclear. CDR1 and CDR2 (germline): SGHDT, YYEEEE. There are 15 residues in the CDR3. The V gene lost 1 base and the J gene lost 4 bases, with 12 bases spanning the gap. CDR3 DNA sequence: TGTGCCAGCAGCTTGAGGCGGGTGCCAAATCAGCCCCAGCATTTT. This codes for CASSLRRVPNQPQHF.

This clone was seen only once. The rearrangement links TRBV25-1 to TRBJ1-4, with a possible D match to TRBD1 (6 bases). The V end lost 4 bases, the J end lost 12 bases, and 12 bases lay between the germline ends. The length of the CDR3 is 12 residues. Germline loops: CDR1 MGHDK, CDR2 SYGVNS. CDR3 region: CASSGPGGQLFF. Written as DNA, the CDR3 is TGTGCCAGCAGTGGTCCTGGGGGCCAACTGTTTTTT. The entire variable domain, with the rest obtained from reference TRBV25-1 and TRBJ1-4, is as follows: EADIYQTPRYLVIGTGKKITLECSQTMGHDKMYWYQQDPGMELHLIHYSYGVNSTEKGDLSSESTVSRIRTEHFPLTLESARPSHTSQYLCASSGPGGQLFFGSGTQLSVL.

The chain couples TRBV12-2 to TRBJ1-5. TRBV12-2 is assigned pseudogene status. The CDR3 runs to 13 residues. The CDR3 spells CASRSAGHQPQHF. In DNA form, the CDR3 reads TGTGCAAGTCGCTCCGCCGGCCATCAGCCCCAGCATTTT.

The chain recombines TRBV14 with TRBJ2-5, with D maybe TRBD2 (6 bases). The V end was cut by 4 bases, the J end by 0 bases, with 15 bases between. CDR3 length: 16 amino acids. CDR1 is SGHDN and CDR2 is FVKESK in the germline V gene. CDR3 loop: CASSLGGTANQETQYF. DNA for the CDR3: TGTGCCAGCAGCCTCGGCGGGACGGCCAACCAAGAGACCCAGTACTTC.

V gene TRBV7-9 combines with J gene TRBJ1-1, with TRBD1 matching 9 bases. V lost 6 bases, J lost 3 bases, and 2 bases stayed unmatched. This CDR3 is built from 13 residues. Germline-derived CDR1 and CDR2 are SEHNR and FQNEAQ (reference sequence). The CDR3 sequence: CASRDRGDTEAFF. The CDR3 coding sequence is TGTGCCAGCAGGGACAGGGGAGACACTGAAGCTTTCTTT.

This chain links TRBV7-9 with TRBJ1-1; D is ambiguous. CDR1 is SEHNR, CDR2 FQNEAQ, per germline (reference sequence). This CDR3 spans 12 amino acids. Trimming took off 7 bases at V and 2 bases at J, with 8 bases between the two ends. The CDR3 coding sequence is TGTGCCAGCACCACAGTTAACACTGAAGCTTTCTTT. It specifies CASTTVNTEAFF.

Concerning this clone: A read error may account for a junction end that differs from germline. The rearrangement joins TRBV7-7 to TRBJ2-5; 9 bases line up with TRBD1. The CDR3 has 15 residues. Per germline, CDR1 SSHAT and CDR2 FNYEAQ (reference sequence). DNA for the CDR3: TGTGCTAGCAGCTTGGGGACAGGGACGGGGGAGACCCAGTACTTC. It yields the protein CASSLGTGTGETQYF.

The CDR3, as DNA: TGTGCCAGCAGCACGACTAGCGCTGAGAAGACCCAGTACTTC. Translated: CASSTTSAEKTQYF. V usage is TRBV5-4 and J usage is TRBJ2-5, with 8 nucleotides matching TRBD2. The CDR3 runs 14 residues. Germline V CDR1 and CDR2: SGHNT, YYREEE (reference sequence). V lost 4 bases and J lost 6; bases outside the gene matches: 8.

V usage is TRBV4-2 and J usage is TRBJ1-4; no reliable D call. CDR1 and CDR2 from the germline V gene are LGHNA and YNFKEQ. CDR3 size: 17 residues. Trimming took off 0 bases at V and 0 bases at J, with 11 bases between the two ends. For the CDR3, the DNA is TGTGCCAGCAGCCAAGATGTTGCAGCTACAACTAATGAAAAACTGTTTTTT. It yields the protein CASSQDVAATTNEKLFF.

The chain couples TRBV19 to TRBJ2-7, with D perhaps matching TRBD1 (5 bases). Germline-derived CDR1 and CDR2 are LNHDA and SQIVND (reference sequence). Trimming cost V 0 bases and J 2 bases, with 14 bases left between them. The CDR3 runs to 16 residues. CDR3 region: CASSIDPSTATYEQYF. The CDR3 nucleotides read TGTGCCAGTAGTATAGACCCCTCGACAGCCACCTACGAGCAGTACTTC.

The gene calls are TRBV4-2 and TRBJ1-5, with 9 bases lining up with TRBD1. The V and J ends lost 4 bases and 2 bases, in that order; junction bases with no gene match: 6. Germline loops: CDR1 LGHNA, CDR2 YNFKEQ. This CDR3 region has 16 residues. DNA of the CDR3: TGTGCCAGCAGCCCTACAGGGGGCTCGGGCAATCAGCCCCAGCATTTT. Its protein is CASSPTGGSGNQPQHF.

The chain has TRBV7-2 and TRBJ2-2, with unresolved D. Germline lookup yields CDR1 SGHTA and CDR2 FQGNSA. The V gene lost 5 bases and the J gene lost 2 bases, with 9 bases spanning the gap. There are 14 residues in the CDR3. The CDR3 DNA reads as TGTGCCAGCAGCCCCTTGATAAACACCGGGGAGCTGTTTTTT. It codes for CASSPLINTGELFF.

The rearrangement links TRBV6-5 to TRBJ2-3; D is possibly TRBD1 (6 bases). CDR1 is MNHEY, CDR2 SVGAGI, per germline. The CDR3 contains 13 residues. Trimming shortened V by 6 bases and J by 6 bases, and 13 bases separated the two germline ends. CDR3 in amino acids: CASREQGGDTQYF. CDR3 sequence (DNA): TGTGCCAGCAGGGAACAGGGTGGGGATACGCAGTATTTT.

The chain carries TRBV5-4 and TRBJ1-3; no clear D gene. CDR1 SGHNT and CDR2 YYREEE come from the germline V gene (reference sequence). The CDR3 totals 13 residues. Trimming took off 0 bases at V and 3 bases at J, with 4 bases between the two ends. The DNA of the CDR3 is TGTGCCAGCAGCTTGGTGGGTGGAAACACCATATATTTT. Translated: CASSLVGGNTIYF.

The chain couples TRBV6-5 to TRBJ1-1; D gene uncertain. The CDR3 is 14 amino acids. Germline values: CDR1 MNHEY, CDR2 SVGAGI. Trimming left V 8 bases short and J 1 base short, with 14 bases between. The CDR3 coding sequence is TGTGCCAGCGTAGGACGGACGGGGAACACTGAAGCTTTCTTT. The encoded protein is CASVGRTGNTEAFF.

The chain is built from TRBV14 and TRBJ1-5; perhaps TRBD1 as D (6 bases). CDR3 length: 18 amino acids. The V end lost 2 bases, the J end lost 2 bases, and 19 bases lay between the germline ends. Germline CDR1 SGHDN, CDR2 FVKESK. The DNA of the CDR3 is TGTGCCAGCAGCCAAAGGGGGGCGGCACGGGCTGGCAATCAGCCCCAGCATTTT. Its protein is CASSQRGAARAGNQPQHF.

J is TRBJ2-5 and V is TRBV19, with TRBD1 as a possible D gene (5 bases). This CDR3 has 14 residues. The germline V gene encodes CDR1 LNHDA and CDR2 SQIVND (reference sequence). Trimming stripped 1 base from V and 1 base from J, with 7 bases between. CDR3 sequence: CASSIGRGQETQYF. CDR3 coding DNA: TGTGCCAGTAGTATAGGAAGGGGCCAAGAGACCCAGTACTTC.

The CDR3 region is CASSLDKGGRETQYF. In DNA form, the CDR3 reads TGTGCCAGCAGCTTAGATAAGGGGGGCCGGGAGACCCAGTACTTC. This chain links TRBV7-2 with TRBJ2-5; perhaps D is TRBD1 or TRBD2 (6 bases each). The germline V gene has CDR1 SGHTA and CDR2 FQGNSA. V lost 1 base and J 5 bases, leaving 14 bases between the germline ends. The CDR3 contains 15 residues.

V usage is TRBV4-1 and J usage is TRBJ1-2; D might be TRBD1 (6 bases). There are 15 residues in the CDR3. Germline V gene lookup returns CDR1 MGHRA and CDR2 YSYEKL. V lost 0 bases, J lost 5 bases, and 13 bases lay in between. DNA of the CDR3: TGCGCCAGCAGCCAAGATTCATCCAGGGGATATGGCTACACCTTC. Its translation is CASSQDSSRGYGYTF.